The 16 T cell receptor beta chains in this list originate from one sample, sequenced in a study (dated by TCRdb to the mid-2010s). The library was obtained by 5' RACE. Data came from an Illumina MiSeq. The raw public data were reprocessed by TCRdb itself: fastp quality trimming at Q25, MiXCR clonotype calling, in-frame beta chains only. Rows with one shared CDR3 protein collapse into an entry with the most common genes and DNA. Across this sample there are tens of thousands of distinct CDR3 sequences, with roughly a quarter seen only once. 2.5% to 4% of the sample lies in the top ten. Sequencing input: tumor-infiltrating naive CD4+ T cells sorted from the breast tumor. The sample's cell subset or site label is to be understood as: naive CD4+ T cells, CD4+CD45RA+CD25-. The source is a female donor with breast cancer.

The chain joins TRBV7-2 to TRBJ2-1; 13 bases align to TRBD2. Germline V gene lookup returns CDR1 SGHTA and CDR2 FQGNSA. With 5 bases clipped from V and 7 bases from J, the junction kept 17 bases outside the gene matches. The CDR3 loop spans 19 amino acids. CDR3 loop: CASSPEGLAGIKAGNEQFF. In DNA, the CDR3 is TGTGCCAGCAGCCCGGAGGGACTAGCGGGAATCAAAGCGGGGAATGAGCAGTTCTTC.

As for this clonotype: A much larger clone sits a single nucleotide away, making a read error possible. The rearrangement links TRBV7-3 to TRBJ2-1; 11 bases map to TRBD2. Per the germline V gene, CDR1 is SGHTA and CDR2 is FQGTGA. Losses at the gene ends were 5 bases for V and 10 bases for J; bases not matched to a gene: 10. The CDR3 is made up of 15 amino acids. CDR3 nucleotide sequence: TGTGCCAGCAGCCCAATTGGGACTAGCGGCAAGGAGCAGTTCTTC. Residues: CASSPIGTSGKEQFF.

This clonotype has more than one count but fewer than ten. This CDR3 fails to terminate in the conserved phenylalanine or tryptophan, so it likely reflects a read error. This CDR3 reads CASSMGDNSPLHL. CDR3 coding DNA: TGTGCCAGCAGTATGGGGGATAATTCACCCCTCCACCTT. The V and J genes are TRBV12-3 or TRBV12-4 and TRBJ1-6; D is possibly TRBD1 (5 bases). Trimming removed 5 bases at V and 5 bases at J, with 7 bases between. CDR3 length equals 13 residues.

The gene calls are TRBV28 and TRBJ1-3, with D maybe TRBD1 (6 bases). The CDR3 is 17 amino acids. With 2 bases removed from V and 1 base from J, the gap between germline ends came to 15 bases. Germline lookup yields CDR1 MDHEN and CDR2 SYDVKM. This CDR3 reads CASSLPPGGESGNTIYF. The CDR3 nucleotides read TGTGCCAGCAGTTTACCTCCGGGGGGCGAATCTGGAAACACCATATATTTT.

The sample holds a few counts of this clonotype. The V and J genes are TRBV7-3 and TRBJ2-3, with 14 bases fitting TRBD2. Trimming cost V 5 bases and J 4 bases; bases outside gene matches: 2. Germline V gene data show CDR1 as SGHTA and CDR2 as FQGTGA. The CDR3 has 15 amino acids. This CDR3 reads CASSRLAGGADTQYF. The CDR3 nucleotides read TGTGCCAGCAGCAGACTAGCGGGAGGGGCAGATACGCAGTATTTT.

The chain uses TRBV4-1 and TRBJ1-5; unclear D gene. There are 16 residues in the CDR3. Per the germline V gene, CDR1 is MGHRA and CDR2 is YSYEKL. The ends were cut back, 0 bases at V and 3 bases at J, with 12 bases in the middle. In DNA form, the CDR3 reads TGCGCCAGCAGCCAAGAAGGCGGACCCTCCAATCAGCCCCAGCATTTT. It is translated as CASSQEGGPSNQPQHF.

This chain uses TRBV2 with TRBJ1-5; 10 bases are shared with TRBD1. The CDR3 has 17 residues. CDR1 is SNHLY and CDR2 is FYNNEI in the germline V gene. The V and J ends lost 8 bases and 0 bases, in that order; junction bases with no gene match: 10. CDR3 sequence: CASRRDRGQYSNQPQHF. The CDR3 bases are TGTGCCAGCCGCCGGGACAGGGGTCAATATAGCAATCAGCCCCAGCATTTT.

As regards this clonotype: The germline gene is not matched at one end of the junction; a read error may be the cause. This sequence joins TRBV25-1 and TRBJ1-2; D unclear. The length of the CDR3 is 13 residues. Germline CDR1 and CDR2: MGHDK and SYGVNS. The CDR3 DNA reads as TGTGGCAGCAGTGTTCAGATTAACTATGGCTACACCTTC. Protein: CGSSVQINYGYTF.

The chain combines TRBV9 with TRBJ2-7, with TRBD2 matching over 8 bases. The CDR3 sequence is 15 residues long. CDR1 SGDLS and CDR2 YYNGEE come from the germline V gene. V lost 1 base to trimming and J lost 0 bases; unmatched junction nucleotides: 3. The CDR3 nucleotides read TGTGCCAGCAGCGTAAGTAGCGGGACCTCCTACGAGCAGTACTTC. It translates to CASSVSSGTSYEQYF.

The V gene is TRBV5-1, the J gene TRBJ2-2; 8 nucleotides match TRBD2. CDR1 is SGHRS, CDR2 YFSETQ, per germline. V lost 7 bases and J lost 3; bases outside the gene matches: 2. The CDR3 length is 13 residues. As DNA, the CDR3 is TGCGCCAGCGAAGCGGGAGACACCGGGGAGCTGTTTTTT. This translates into CASEAGDTGELFF.

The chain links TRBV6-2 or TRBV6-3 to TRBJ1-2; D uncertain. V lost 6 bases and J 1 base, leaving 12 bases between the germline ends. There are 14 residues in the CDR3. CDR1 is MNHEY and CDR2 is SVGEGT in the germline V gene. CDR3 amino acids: CASSLDSDNYGYTF. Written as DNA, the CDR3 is TGTGCCAGCAGCCTGGATAGTGATAACTATGGCTACACCTTC.

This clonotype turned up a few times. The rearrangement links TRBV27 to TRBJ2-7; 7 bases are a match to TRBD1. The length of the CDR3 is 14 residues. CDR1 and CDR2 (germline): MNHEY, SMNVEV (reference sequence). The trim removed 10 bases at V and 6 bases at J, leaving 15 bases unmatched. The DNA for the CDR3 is TGTGCCATCGGCCGGGACAGACTAATTCGCGAGCAGTACTTC. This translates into CAIGRDRLIREQYF.

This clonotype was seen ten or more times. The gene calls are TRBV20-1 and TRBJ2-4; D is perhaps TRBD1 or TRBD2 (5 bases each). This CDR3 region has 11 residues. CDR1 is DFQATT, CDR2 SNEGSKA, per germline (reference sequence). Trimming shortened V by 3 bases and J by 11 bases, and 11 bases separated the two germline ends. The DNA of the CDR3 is TGCAGTGCTAGTAAACGGGACCTTCAGTACTTC. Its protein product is CSASKRDLQYF.

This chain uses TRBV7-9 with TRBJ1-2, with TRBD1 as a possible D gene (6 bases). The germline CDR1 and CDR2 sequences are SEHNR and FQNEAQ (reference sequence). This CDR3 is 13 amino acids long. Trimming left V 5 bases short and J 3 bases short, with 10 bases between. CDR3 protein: CASSLGAYYGYTF. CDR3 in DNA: TGTGCCAGCAGCCTGGGGGCCTACTATGGCTACACCTTC. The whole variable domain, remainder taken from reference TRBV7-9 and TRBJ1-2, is DTGVSQNPRHKITKRGQNVTFRCDPISEHNRLYWYRQTLGQGPEFLTYFQNEAQLEKSRLLSDRFSAERPKGSFSTLEIQRTEQGDSAMYLCASSLGAYYGYTFGSGTRLTVV.

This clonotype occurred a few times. CDR3 protein: CASRDSGPQNSPLHF. CDR3 nucleotides: TGTGCCAGCAGGGACTCAGGGCCTCAAAATTCACCCCTCCACTTT. The chain is built from TRBV12-3 or TRBV12-4 and TRBJ1-6; a possible D gene is TRBD1 (5 bases). The CDR3 loop spans 15 amino acids. V lost 6 bases and J 7 bases, leaving 16 bases between the germline ends.

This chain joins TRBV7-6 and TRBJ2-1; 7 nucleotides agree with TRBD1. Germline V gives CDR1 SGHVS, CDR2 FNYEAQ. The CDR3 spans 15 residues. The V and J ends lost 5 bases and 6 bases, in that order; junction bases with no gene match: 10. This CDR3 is CASSRTGQRVNEQFF. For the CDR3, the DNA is TGTGCCAGCAGCCGTACGGGACAGCGAGTCAATGAGCAGTTCTTC. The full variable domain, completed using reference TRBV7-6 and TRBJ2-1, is GAGVSQSPRYKVTKRGQDVALRCDPISGHVSLYWYRQALGQGPEFLTYFNYEAQQDKSGLPNDRFSAERPEGSISTLTIQRTEQRDSAMYRCASSRTGQRVNEQFFGPGTRLTVL.